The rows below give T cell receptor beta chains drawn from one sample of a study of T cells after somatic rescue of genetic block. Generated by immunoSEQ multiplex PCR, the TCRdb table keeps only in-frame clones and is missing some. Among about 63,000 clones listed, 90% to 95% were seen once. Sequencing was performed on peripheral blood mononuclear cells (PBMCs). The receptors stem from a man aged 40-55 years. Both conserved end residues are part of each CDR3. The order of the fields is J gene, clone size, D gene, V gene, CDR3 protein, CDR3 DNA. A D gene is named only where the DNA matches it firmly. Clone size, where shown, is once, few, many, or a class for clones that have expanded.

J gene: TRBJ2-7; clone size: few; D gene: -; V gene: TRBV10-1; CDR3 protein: CASSRGRGPSYEQYF; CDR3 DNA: TGCGCCAGCAGTCGGGGTCGGGGCCCGTCCTACGAGCAGTACTTC
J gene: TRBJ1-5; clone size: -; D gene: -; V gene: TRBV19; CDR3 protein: CASSITRGEQPQHF; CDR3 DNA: TGTGCCAGTAGTATAACCCGAGGGGAACAGCCCCAGCATTTT
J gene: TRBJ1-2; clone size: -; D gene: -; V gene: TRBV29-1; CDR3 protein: CSGGGVDYGYTF; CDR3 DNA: TGCAGCGGGGGAGGGGTTGACTATGGCTACACCTTC
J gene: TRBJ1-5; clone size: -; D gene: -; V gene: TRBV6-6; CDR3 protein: CACCGGVGQPQHF; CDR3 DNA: TGTGCCTGTTGCGGGGGCGTTGGTCAGCCCCAGCATTTT
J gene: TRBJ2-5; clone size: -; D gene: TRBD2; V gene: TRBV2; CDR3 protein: CASSGISGEQETQYF; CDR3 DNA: TGTGCCAGCAGTGGAATTAGCGGGGAACAAGAGACCCAGTACTTC
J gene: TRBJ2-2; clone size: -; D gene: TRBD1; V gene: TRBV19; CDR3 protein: CASSATGATGELFF; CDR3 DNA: TGTGCCAGTAGCGCAACAGGGGCGACCGGGGAGCTGTTTTTT
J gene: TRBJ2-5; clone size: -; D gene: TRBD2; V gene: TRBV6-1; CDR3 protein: CASKWRTAGGETQYF; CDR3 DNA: TGTGCCAGCAAATGGAGGACCGCGGGAGGGGAGACCCAGTACTTC
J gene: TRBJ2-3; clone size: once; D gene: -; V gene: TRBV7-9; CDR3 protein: CASGGAEADTQYF; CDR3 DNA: TGTGCCAGCGGGGGGGCCGAGGCAGATACGCAGTATTTT
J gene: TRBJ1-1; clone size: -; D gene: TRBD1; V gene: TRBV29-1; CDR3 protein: CSAGDREREAFF; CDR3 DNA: TGCAGCGCCGGGGACAGGGAAAGGGAAGCTTTCTTT
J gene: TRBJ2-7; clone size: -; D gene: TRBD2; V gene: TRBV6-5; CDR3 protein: CASSSGLAGVTGEQYF; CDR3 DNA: TGTGCCAGCAGTTCGGGACTAGCGGGAGTAACTGGCGAGCAGTACTTC
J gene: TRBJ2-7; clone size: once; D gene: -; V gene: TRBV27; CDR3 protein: CASSPGVWAYEQYF; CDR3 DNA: TGTGCCAGCAGTCCAGGCGTGTGGGCCTACGAGCAGTACTTC
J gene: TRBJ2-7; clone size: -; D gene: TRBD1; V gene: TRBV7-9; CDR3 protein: CASSPPQGTSYEQYF; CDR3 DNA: TGTGCCAGCAGCCCCCCACAGGGGACCTCCTACGAGCAGTACTTC
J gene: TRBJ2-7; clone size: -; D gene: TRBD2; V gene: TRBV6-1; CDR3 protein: CASSERVALAGHSYEQYF; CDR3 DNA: TGTGCCAGCAGTGAACGGGTGGCCCTAGCGGGGCACTCCTACGAGCAGTACTTC
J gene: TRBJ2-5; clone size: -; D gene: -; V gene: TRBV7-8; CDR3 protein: CASSLQGETQYF; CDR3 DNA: TGTGCCAGCAGCTTACAGGGAGAGACCCAGTACTTC
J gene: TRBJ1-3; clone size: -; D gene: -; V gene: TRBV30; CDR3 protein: CAKGGSSGNTIYF; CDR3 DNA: TGTGCCAAGGGGGGAAGCTCTGGAAACACCATATATTTT
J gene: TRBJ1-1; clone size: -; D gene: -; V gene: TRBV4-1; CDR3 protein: CASSLADGNTEAFF; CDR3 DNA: TGCGCCAGCAGCCTAGCCGACGGGAACACTGAAGCTTTCTTT
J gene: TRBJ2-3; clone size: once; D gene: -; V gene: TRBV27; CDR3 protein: CASSLSTDTQYF; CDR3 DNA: TGTGCCAGCAGTCTTAGCACAGATACGCAGTATTTT
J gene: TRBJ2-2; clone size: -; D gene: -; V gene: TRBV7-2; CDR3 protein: CASSLAKVWGFTGELFF; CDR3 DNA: TGTGCCAGCAGCTTAGCGAAGGTGTGGGGGTTCACCGGGGAGCTGTTTTTT
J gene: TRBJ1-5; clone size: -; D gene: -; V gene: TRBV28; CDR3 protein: CASGKGQIDQPQHF; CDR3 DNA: TGTGCCAGCGGGAAGGGGCAAATAGATCAGCCCCAGCATTTT
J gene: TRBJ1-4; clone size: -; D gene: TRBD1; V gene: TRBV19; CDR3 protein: CATCDREEEKLFF; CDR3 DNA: TGTGCCACCTGCGACAGGGAGGAAGAAAAACTGTTTTTT
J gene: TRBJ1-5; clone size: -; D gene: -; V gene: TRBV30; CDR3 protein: CAWSGQGCQPQHF; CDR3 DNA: TGTGCCTGGAGTGGTCAGGGATGCCAGCCCCAGCATTTT
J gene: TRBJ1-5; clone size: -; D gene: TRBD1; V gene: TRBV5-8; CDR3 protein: CASSLGTGANNQPQHF; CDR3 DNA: TGTGCCAGCAGCTTGGGGACAGGGGCTAACAATCAGCCCCAGCATTTT
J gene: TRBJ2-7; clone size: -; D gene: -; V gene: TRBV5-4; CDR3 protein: CASSSGPVRGDEQYF; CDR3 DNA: TGTGCCAGCAGCTCTGGACCGGTAAGGGGGGACGAGCAGTACTTC
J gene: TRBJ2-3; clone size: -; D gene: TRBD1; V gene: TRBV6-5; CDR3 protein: CASSYFPGQGLDTQYF; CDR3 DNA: TGTGCCAGCAGTTACTTTCCGGGACAGGGCCTAGATACGCAGTATTTT
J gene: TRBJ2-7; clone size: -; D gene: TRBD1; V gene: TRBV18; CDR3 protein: CASSPHAQGAYEQYF; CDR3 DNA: TGTGCCAGCTCACCACACGCCCAGGGGGCCTACGAGCAGTACTTC
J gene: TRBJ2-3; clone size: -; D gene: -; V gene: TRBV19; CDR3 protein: CASSIGWTSTDTQYF; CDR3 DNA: TGTGCCAGTAGTATAGGGTGGACTAGCACAGATACGCAGTATTTT
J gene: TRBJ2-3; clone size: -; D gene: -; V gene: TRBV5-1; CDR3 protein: CASSLDRLFTDTQYF; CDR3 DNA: TGCGCCAGCAGCTTGGATCGATTGTTCACAGATACGCAGTATTTT
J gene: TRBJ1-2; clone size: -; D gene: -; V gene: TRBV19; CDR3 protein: CASRGDRIYGYTF; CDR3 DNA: TGTGCCAGTAGGGGAGATCGAATTTATGGCTACACCTTC
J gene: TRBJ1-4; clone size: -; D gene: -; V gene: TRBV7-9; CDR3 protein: CASSGTAVNEKLFF; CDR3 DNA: TGTGCCAGCAGCGGGACTGCTGTCAATGAAAAACTGTTTTTT
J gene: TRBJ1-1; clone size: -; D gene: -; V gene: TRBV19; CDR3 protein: CASSRDPRGTEAFF; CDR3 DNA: TGTGCCAGTAGTAGGGACCCCCGTGGCACTGAAGCTTTCTTT
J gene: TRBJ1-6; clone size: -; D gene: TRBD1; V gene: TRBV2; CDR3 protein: CASSVAQGSSPLHF; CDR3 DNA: TGTGCCAGCAGCGTCGCACAGGGGAGTTCACCCCTCCACTTT
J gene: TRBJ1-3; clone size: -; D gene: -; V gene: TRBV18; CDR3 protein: CASSQVLSGNTIYF; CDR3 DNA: TGTGCCAGCTCTCAGGTTCTCTCTGGAAACACCATATATTTT
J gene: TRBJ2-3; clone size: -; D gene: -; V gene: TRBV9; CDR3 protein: CASSVGGLTTQYF; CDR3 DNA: TGTGCCAGCAGCGTGGGTGGGCTAACGACGCAGTATTTT
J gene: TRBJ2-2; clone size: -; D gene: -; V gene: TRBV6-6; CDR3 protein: CASSQGGAGELFF; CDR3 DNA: TGTGCCAGCAGCCAGGGCGGTGCCGGGGAGCTGTTTTTT
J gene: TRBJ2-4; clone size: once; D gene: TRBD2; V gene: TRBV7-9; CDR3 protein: CASSPWASGRVAKNIQYF; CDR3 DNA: TGTGCCAGCAGCCCGTGGGCTAGCGGGAGGGTAGCCAAAAACATTCAGTACTTC
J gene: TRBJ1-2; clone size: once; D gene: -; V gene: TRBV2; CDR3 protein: CATNYREEYGYTF; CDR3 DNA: TGTGCCACCAACTACAGGGAAGAGTATGGCTACACCTTC
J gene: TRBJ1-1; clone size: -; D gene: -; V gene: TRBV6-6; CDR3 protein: CASSSDRRNTEAFF; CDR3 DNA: TGTGCCAGCAGTTCCGACAGGAGGAACACTGAAGCTTTCTTT
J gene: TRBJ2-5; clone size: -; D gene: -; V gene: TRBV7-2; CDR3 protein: CASSLQGETQYF; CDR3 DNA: TGTGCCAGCAGCTTGCAGGGAGAGACCCAGTACTTC
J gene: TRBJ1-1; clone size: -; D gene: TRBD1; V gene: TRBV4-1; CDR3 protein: CASSQDRQGADTEAFF; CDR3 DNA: TGCGCCAGCAGCCAAGATCGGCAGGGGGCGGACACTGAAGCTTTCTTT
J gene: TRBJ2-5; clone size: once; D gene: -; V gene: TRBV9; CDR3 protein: CASSVGSPLGTQYF; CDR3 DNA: TGTGCCAGCAGCGTAGGTTCCCCCCTAGGGACCCAGTACTTC
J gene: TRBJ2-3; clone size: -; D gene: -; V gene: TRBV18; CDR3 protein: CASSPGGGGALADTQYF; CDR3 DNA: TGTGCCAGCTCACCTGGTGGTGGGGGGGCGTTGGCAGATACGCAGTATTTT
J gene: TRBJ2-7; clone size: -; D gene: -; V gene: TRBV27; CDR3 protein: CASSFYPYYEQYF; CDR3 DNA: TGTGCCAGCAGTTTTTATCCCTACTACGAGCAGTACTTC
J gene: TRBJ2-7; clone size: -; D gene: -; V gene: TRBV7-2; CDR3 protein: CASSPRPGGQYF; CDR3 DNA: TGTGCCAGCAGCCCACGGCCTGGGGGGCAGTACTTC
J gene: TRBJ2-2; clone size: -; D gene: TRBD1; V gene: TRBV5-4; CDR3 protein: CASSPGDRTNTGELFF; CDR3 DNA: TGTGCCAGCAGCCCTGGGGACAGAACGAACACCGGGGAGCTGTTTTTT
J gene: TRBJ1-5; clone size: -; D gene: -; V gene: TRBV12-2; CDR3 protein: CASRLITRRTDGVINQPQHF; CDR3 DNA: TGTGCAAGTCGCTTAATTACGCGGAGGACGGACGGCGTTATCAATCAGCCCCAGCATTTT
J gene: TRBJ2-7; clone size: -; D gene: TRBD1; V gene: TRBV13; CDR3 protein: CASSFRDRGPYEQYF; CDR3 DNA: TGTGCCAGCAGCTTCCGGGACAGGGGGCCCTACGAGCAGTACTTC
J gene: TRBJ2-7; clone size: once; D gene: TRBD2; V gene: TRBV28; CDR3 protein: CASRAGGPVREQYF; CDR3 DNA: TGTGCCAGTCGCGCGGGAGGGCCGGTGAGAGAGCAGTACTTC
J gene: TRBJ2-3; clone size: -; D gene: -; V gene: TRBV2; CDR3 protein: CASRTGGDTQYF; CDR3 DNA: TGTGCCAGCAGGACCGGGGGAGATACGCAGTATTTT
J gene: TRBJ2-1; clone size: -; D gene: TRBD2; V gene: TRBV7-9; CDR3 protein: CASSPPNLGLAGGQYEQFF; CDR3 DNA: TGTGCCAGCAGCCCACCCAACCTTGGACTAGCGGGAGGGCAGTATGAGCAGTTCTTC
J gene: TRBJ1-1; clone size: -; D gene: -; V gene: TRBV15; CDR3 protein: CATSRDRFLNTEAFF; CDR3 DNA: TGTGCCACCAGCAGAGATAGGTTCCTGAACACTGAAGCTTTCTTT
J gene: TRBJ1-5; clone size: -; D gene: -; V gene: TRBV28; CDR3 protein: CASSSVVLNQPQHF; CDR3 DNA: TGTGCCAGCAGTTCGGTAGTGCTCAATCAGCCCCAGCATTTT
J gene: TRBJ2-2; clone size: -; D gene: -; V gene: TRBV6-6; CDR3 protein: CASSYGPQGRAGELFF; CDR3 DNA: TGTGCCAGCAGTTACGGTCCCCAGGGTCGGGCCGGGGAGCTGTTTTTT
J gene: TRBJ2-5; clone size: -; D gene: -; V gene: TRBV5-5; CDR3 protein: CASSLDTVQETQYF; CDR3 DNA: TGTGCCAGCAGCTTGGATACAGTCCAAGAGACCCAGTACTTC
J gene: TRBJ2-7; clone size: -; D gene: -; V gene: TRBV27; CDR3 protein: CASSLGIPYEQYF; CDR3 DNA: TGTGCCAGCAGTTTGGGGATCCCCTACGAGCAGTACTTC
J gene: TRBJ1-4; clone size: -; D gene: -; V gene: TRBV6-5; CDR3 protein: CASHERGGDEKLFF; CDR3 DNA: TGTGCCAGCCACGAACGGGGGGGGGATGAAAAACTGTTTTTT
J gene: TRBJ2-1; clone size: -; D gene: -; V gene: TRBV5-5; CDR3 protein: CASGGVNEQFF; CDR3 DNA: TGTGCCAGCGGGGGAGTTAATGAGCAGTTCTTC
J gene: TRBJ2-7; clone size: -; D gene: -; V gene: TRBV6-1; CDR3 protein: CASRLPTGRYEQYF; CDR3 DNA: TGTGCCAGCAGACTACCGACAGGTCGCTACGAGCAGTACTTC
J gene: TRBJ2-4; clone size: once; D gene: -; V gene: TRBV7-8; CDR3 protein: CASSFGRFAKNIQYF; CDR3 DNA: TGTGCCAGCAGCTTCGGCAGGTTTGCCAAAAACATTCAGTACTTC
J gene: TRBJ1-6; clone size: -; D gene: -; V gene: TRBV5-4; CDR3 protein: CASSHGGQHPSYNSPLHF; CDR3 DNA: TGTGCCAGCAGCCACGGTGGACAGCACCCTAGTTATAATTCACCCCTCCACTTT